The text below deals with one T cell receptor (beta chain). Some clones are missing from TCRdb's copy, which holds only in-frame ones; the method was immunoSEQ multiplex PCR. The sample consists of about 160,000 clones, approximately 78% of them appearing once. The data stem from a study of blood T cell repertoires in COVID-19. For the study at large: Sources were T cells, B-cell-depleted T cells, or PBMCs; the material itself was cDNA or gDNA.

CDR1 and CDR2 (germline): SEHNR, FQNEAQ (reference sequence). The CDR3 is made up of 14 amino acids. Trimming at V came to 11 bases and at J to 1 base, leaving 8 bases not matched to a gene. V and J are TRBV7-9 and TRBJ1-2, with 9 bases fitting TRBD1. The sequence was collected from a human donor with acute or convalescent COVID-19. The donor label of this sample is uncertain. The source material was peripheral blood. The CDR3: CAGQQGALNYGYTF. For the CDR3, the DNA is TGTGCCGGACAACAGGGGGCGCTTAACTATGGCTACACCTTC.